Below are 23 T cell receptor beta chains sequenced from a single sample in a study of pediatric ulcerative colitis. Here immunoSEQ multiplex PCR was the method, and the copy in TCRdb shows in-frame clones only, minus some. Of approximately 32,000 clones in the sample, roughly four fifths were seen once. Specimen: blood. The receptors were sampled from a boy aged 5-17 years with severe ulcerative colitis.

The J gene is TRBJ2-2, the V gene TRBV6-1, with TRBD1 matching 7 bases. In germline, CDR1 is MNHNS, CDR2 SASEGT. The CDR3 totals 13 residues. Trimming cost V 5 bases and J 6 bases; bases outside gene matches: 3. DNA for the CDR3: TGTGCCAGCAGTATACAGGGGCCCGGGGAGCTGTTTTTT. Its translation is CASSIQGPGELFF.

The V call is TRBV6-1, the J call TRBJ1-6; 7 bases map to TRBD1. The CDR3 runs to 14 residues. Germline V gives CDR1 MNHNS, CDR2 SASEGT. The ends lost 11 bases at V and 4 bases at J; junction bases unmatched: 8. The DNA of the CDR3 is TGTGCCTCCATCAGGGGACAGTATAATTCACCCCTCCACTTT. This encodes CASIRGQYNSPLHF.

The chain has TRBV7-2 and TRBJ1-1; D is uncertain. Germline values: CDR1 SGHTA, CDR2 FQGNSA. The CDR3 has 13 amino acids. The ends were cut back, 2 bases at V and 1 base at J, with 5 bases in the middle. Here the CDR3 DNA reads TGTGCCAGCAGCTTAAGGAAGAACACTGAAGCTTTCTTT. Protein product: CASSLRKNTEAFF.

CDR3 loop: CAWSVFSGGSTDTQYF. CDR3 in DNA: TGTGCCTGGAGTGTATTTAGCGGGGGTAGCACAGATACGCAGTATTTT. The gene calls are TRBV30 and TRBJ2-3; 9 bases are shared with TRBD2. The germline V gene encodes CDR1 GTSNPN and CDR2 SVGIG (reference sequence). The V gene end was trimmed by 0 bases and the J gene end by 0 bases; junction bases not matched to a gene: 4. The CDR3 runs to 16 residues. Variable domain in full (rest from reference TRBV30 and TRBJ2-3): SQTIHQWPATLVQPVGSPLSLECTVEGTSNPNLYWYRQAAGRGLQLLFYSVGIGQISSEVPQNLSASRPQDRQFILSSKKLLLSDSGFYLCAWSVFSGGSTDTQYFGPGTRLTVL.

V is TRBV18 and J is TRBJ1-1, with a possible D match to TRBD1 (6 bases). Trimming took 3 bases from V and 0 from J, leaving 14 bases between them. Germline assignment: CDR1 KGHSH and CDR2 LQKENI. The CDR3 extends over 16 amino acids. The CDR3 sequence is CASSPGTGQLNTEAFF. In DNA, the CDR3 is TGTGCCAGCTCACCGGGTACCGGACAGTTGAACACTGAAGCTTTCTTT. Full variable domain (outside the CDR3, taken from reference TRBV18 and TRBJ1-1): NAGVMQNPRHLVRRRGQEARLRCSPMKGHSHVYWYRQLPEEGLKFMVYLQKENIIDESGMPKERFSAEFPKEGPSILRIQQVVRGDSAAYFCASSPGTGQLNTEAFFGQGTRLTVV.

This rearrangement joins TRBV9 to TRBJ2-3; D is unclear. V was pared by 3 bases and J by 0 bases, with 20 bases between. CDR3 length: 18 residues. CDR1 and CDR2 (germline): SGDLS, YYNGEE. CDR3 sequence: CASSANTKDGGSTDTQYF. The CDR3 DNA reads as TGTGCCAGCAGCGCGAACACCAAGGACGGCGGAAGCACAGATACGCAGTATTTT.

The chain links TRBV20-1 to TRBJ2-5; D perhaps matches TRBD1 (5 bases). The CDR3 sequence is 11 residues long. Trimming removed 6 bases from V and 7 bases from J, with 12 bases in between. Germline V gene lookup returns CDR1 DFQATT and CDR2 SNEGSKA (reference sequence). The CDR3 reads CSARLQGTQYF. The CDR3 coding sequence is TGCAGTGCGAGATTGCAGGGGACCCAGTACTTC.

This clone was seen once. The chain combines TRBV5-6 with TRBJ1-2, with 7 positions matching TRBD1. CDR1 and CDR2 (germline): SGHDT, YYEEEE. The CDR3 runs to 12 residues. V lost 3 bases, J lost 7 bases, and 3 bases stayed unmatched. CDR3 nucleotides: TGTGCCAGCAGCTCAGGGGGAAGTGGCTACACCTTC. This translates into CASSSGGSGYTF.

V gene TRBV9 combines with J gene TRBJ2-4; D may be TRBD2 (6 bases). The CDR3 loop spans 14 amino acids. Per germline, CDR1 SGDLS and CDR2 YYNGEE. Trimming took 0 bases from V and 6 from J, leaving 10 bases between them. CDR3 residues: CASSVGGDGNIQYF. CDR3 DNA sequence: TGTGCCAGCAGCGTAGGGGGGGATGGAAACATTCAGTACTTC.

This clone was counted a single time. This chain uses TRBV15 with TRBJ2-3; the match to TRBD1 covers 10 bases. The V and J ends lost 4 bases and 2 bases, in that order; junction bases with no gene match: 3. The V gene's germline CDR1 is LNHNV and CDR2 YYDKDF (reference sequence). This CDR3 has 15 amino acids. CDR3 region: CATSKGQGHTDTQYF. CDR3 DNA: TGTGCCACCAGCAAGGGACAGGGGCACACAGATACGCAGTATTTT.

In DNA form, the CDR3 reads TGTGCCAGCAGAGGGGGCCTAGGTGGGGACCAGTACTTC. Its translation is CASRGGLGGDQYF. This chain links TRBV6-5 with TRBJ2-5; 7 bases agree with TRBD1. J lost 10 bases, V lost 6 bases, and 11 bases had no gene match. The CDR3 has 13 residues. CDR1 and CDR2 from the germline V gene are MNHEY and SVGAGI.

This chain connects TRBV1 to TRBJ1-2; no check of the table's D call, TRBD1, against the DNA was made. TRBV1 is a documented pseudogene. This CDR3 region has 18 residues. CDR3 DNA sequence: TGCACCAGCAGCCCCGAACCGCTAGACAGAACCGAAAACTATGGCTACACCTTC. This encodes CTSSPEPLDRTENYGYTF.

The V gene is TRBV4-1, the J gene TRBJ2-1; D is perhaps TRBD2 (6 bases). V was clipped by 2 bases and J by 4 bases, with 15 bases between them. Germline V gene lookup returns CDR1 MGHRA and CDR2 YSYEKL. The CDR3 has 16 amino acids. The DNA of the CDR3 is TGCGCCAGCAGCCAACCCTTGCTAGCGAGGTACAATGAGCAGTTCTTC. As protein: CASSQPLLARYNEQFF.

This chain connects TRBV5-6 to TRBJ2-7; D is uncertain. V was shortened by 4 bases and J by 11 bases, with 13 bases between the two germline ends. Germline CDR1 reads SGHDT; CDR2 reads YYEEEE. The CDR3 runs 11 residues. The CDR3 spells CASSKDTTEYF. In DNA, the CDR3 is TGTGCCAGCAGCAAAGACACGACGGAGTACTTC.

This clone was observed once. V gene TRBV7-3 combines with J gene TRBJ1-1; no firm D call. This CDR3 comprises 15 residues. V lost 5 bases, J lost 1 base, and 14 bases lay in between. Per the germline V gene, CDR1 is SGHTA and CDR2 is FQGTGA. DNA for the CDR3: TGTGCCAGCAGCCTACAATTTGGCGCGAACACTGAAGCTTTCTTT. Protein sequence: CASSLQFGANTEAFF.

This clone is classed as large. V and J are TRBV27 and TRBJ1-1; D gene ambiguous. The germline V and J ends were trimmed by 1 base and 3 bases, with 6 bases remaining between them. From germline, CDR1 is MNHEY and CDR2 SMNVEV (reference sequence). The CDR3 contains 13 residues. The CDR3 DNA follows: TGTGCCAGCAGTTTATTTCGTGACACTGAAGCTTTCTTT. Translated: CASSLFRDTEAFF.

This clone occurred once. The rearrangement joins TRBV29-1 to TRBJ1-1; D ambiguous. This CDR3 is built from 10 residues. CDR1 is SQVTM and CDR2 is ANQGSEA in the germline V gene. Trimming pared 3 bases from V and 5 bases from J, leaving 4 bases between. DNA of the CDR3: TGCAGCGTTGAGACAACTGAAGCTTTCTTT. Its translation is CSVETTEAFF. The entire variable domain, with the rest obtained from reference TRBV29-1 and TRBJ1-1, is as follows: SAVISQKPSRDICQRGTSLTIQCQVDSQVTMMFWYRQQPGQSLTLIATANQGSEATYESGFVIDKFPISRPNLTFSTLTVSNMSPEDSSIYLCSVETTEAFFGQGTRLTVV.

V and J are TRBV5-4 and TRBJ1-2, with D possibly matching TRBD1 (5 bases). Germline CDR1 and CDR2: SGHNT and YYREEE (reference sequence). The CDR3 has 14 amino acids. Trimming took 0 bases from V and 7 from J, leaving 13 bases between them. The CDR3 loop reads CASSLAVGQGGYTF. The CDR3 coding sequence is TGTGCCAGCAGCTTGGCGGTAGGCCAGGGTGGCTACACCTTC. Looking up the rest from reference TRBV5-4 and TRBJ1-2 gives the full variable domain: ETGVTQSPTHLIKTRGQQVTLRCSSQSGHNTVSWYQQALGQGPQFIFQYYREEENGRGNFPPRFSGLQFPNYSSELNVNALELDDSALYLCASSLAVGQGGYTFGSGTRLTVV.

The chain is built from TRBV9 and TRBJ1-1; the D is unclear. Trimming pared 0 bases from V and 3 bases from J, leaving 6 bases between. This CDR3 has 13 residues. Looked up from germline, CDR1 is SGDLS and CDR2 is YYNGEE. The CDR3 protein is CASSVDSDTEAFF. CDR3 in DNA: TGTGCCAGCAGCGTAGATAGCGACACTGAAGCTTTCTTT.

This clone has more than one count but fewer than ten. The rearrangement uses TRBV2 and TRBJ1-2; weak D call: TRBD1 (6 bases). There are 15 residues in the CDR3. The V end lost 11 bases, the J end lost 2 bases, and 21 bases lay between the germline ends. Germline assignment: CDR1 SNHLY and CDR2 FYNNEI. The CDR3 spells CASAVGQNTNYGYTF. CDR3 sequence (DNA): TGTGCCTCAGCAGTCGGACAGAATACGAACTATGGCTACACCTTC.

The gene calls are TRBV7-9 and TRBJ2-7, with 7 bases fitting TRBD1. Trimming at V came to 5 bases and at J to 5 bases, leaving 6 bases not matched to a gene. This CDR3 region has 13 residues. Germline CDR1 is SEHNR and CDR2 is FQNEAQ (reference sequence). The CDR3 DNA sequence: TGTGCCAGCAGCGACAGGGCAACCGACGAGCAGTACTTC. Translation: CASSDRATDEQYF.

This chain uses TRBV5-6 with TRBJ2-7, with 9 bases matching TRBD1. Germline values: CDR1 SGHDT, CDR2 YYEEEE. The CDR3 contains 15 residues. V lost 0 bases and J lost 7; bases outside the gene matches: 8. The CDR3 coding sequence is TGTGCCAGCAGCTTGGGTCCGACAGGGGGTAAGGAGCAGTACTTC. Translated, it gives CASSLGPTGGKEQYF.

This clone has just a few counts. The chain uses TRBV29-1 and TRBJ1-1; no firm D call. Trimming removed 6 bases from V and 1 base from J, with 12 bases in between. Germline loops: CDR1 SQVTM, CDR2 ANQGSEA. The CDR3 runs 13 residues. CDR3 in amino acids: CSVLSVGNTEAFF. The CDR3 DNA is TGCAGCGTATTATCGGTGGGGAACACTGAAGCTTTCTTT.